A single sample gave rise to the 21 T cell receptor beta chains below, sequenced in a study of shared clonotypes between healthy human individuals. Sequenced by immunoSEQ multiplex PCR; TCRdb stores in-frame clones only, minus some. The data show under 2,500,000 clones, approximately 96% seen once. Sequenced input: naive CD4+ T cells sorted from blood. Subset of the sample: CD45RA+ positively selected. The receptors were sampled from a man younger than 35 in good health.

This clone was counted between two and nine times. This sequence joins TRBV20-1 and TRBJ1-2, with 9 bases that match TRBD1. V lost 5 bases, J lost 8 bases, and 3 bases stayed unmatched. Germline V lookup: CDR1 DFQATT, CDR2 SNEGSKA (reference sequence). This CDR3 contains 11 residues. Here the CDR3 DNA reads TGCAGTGCTTGGGACAGGGTAGGCTACACCTTC. It yields the protein CSAWDRVGYTF.

This clone was recorded only once. The chain couples TRBV10-3 to TRBJ2-1, with 13 bases matching TRBD2. After removal of 5 bases from V and 10 bases from J, the junction contained 8 bases not matched to a gene. The CDR3 totals 15 residues. The germline CDR1 and CDR2 sequences are ENHRY and SYGVKD. Written as DNA, the CDR3 is TGTGCCATCAGTACCGGACTAGCGGGAGAACAGGAGCAGTTCTTC. Its protein is CAISTGLAGEQEQFF.

The gene calls are TRBV7-2 and TRBJ1-5, with D possibly matching TRBD1 (6 bases). The CDR3 length is 15 residues. V shed 5 bases and J shed 4 bases, with 15 bases lying between them. CDR1 is SGHTA and CDR2 is FQGNSA in the germline V gene. This chain's CDR3 is CASSPLGQPNQPQHF. CDR3 coding DNA: TGTGCCAGCAGCCCCTTAGGACAGCCTAATCAGCCCCAGCATTTT.

The chain recombines TRBV6-6 with TRBJ1-2; tentative D call: TRBD1 (6 bases). CDR3 length: 12 residues. Germline CDR1 reads MNHNY; CDR2 reads SVGAGI (reference sequence). With 6 bases removed from V and 5 bases from J, the gap between germline ends came to 10 bases. CDR3 sequence: CASSPGQYGYTF. DNA of the CDR3: TGTGCCAGCAGCCCCGGACAGTATGGCTACACCTTC.

The rearrangement uses TRBV5-1 and TRBJ2-5; 9 nucleotides align to TRBD1. V was clipped by 3 bases and J by 6 bases; unmatched bases: 9. The CDR3 contains 15 residues. Germline CDR1 reads SGHRS; CDR2 reads YFSETQ. CDR3 in amino acids: CASSSTGTGYQTQYF. CDR3 bases: TGCGCCAGCAGCTCGACCGGGACAGGGTACCAGACCCAGTACTTC.

The genes are TRBV10-1 and TRBJ2-5, with D unclear. Per germline, CDR1 WNHNN and CDR2 SYGVQD (reference sequence). Trimming pared 9 bases from V and 4 bases from J, leaving 18 bases between. This CDR3 spans 14 amino acids. The CDR3 sequence: CARPPGPSGETQYF. The CDR3 DNA follows: TGCGCCAGACCGCCGGGCCCTTCGGGAGAGACCCAGTACTTC.

This clone was detected once. This chain uses TRBV6-1 with TRBJ2-6; 7 bases are shared with TRBD1. The CDR3 totals 15 residues. Trimming took 7 bases from V and 2 from J; bases not matched to a gene: 5. Germline-derived CDR1 and CDR2 are MNHNS and SASEGT. This chain's CDR3 is CASNEGAAGANVLTF. In DNA, the CDR3 is TGTGCCAGCAATGAGGGGGCGGCTGGGGCCAACGTCCTGACTTTC.

The chain carries TRBV4-1 and TRBJ1-2; D might be TRBD1 (6 bases). CDR3 length equals 15 residues. Per germline, CDR1 MGHRA and CDR2 YSYEKL. Trimming removed 4 bases from V and 2 bases from J, with 14 bases in between. The DNA of the CDR3 is TGCGCCAGCAGCCTATCCCGCGGACAGAACTATGGCTACACCTTC. Amino acids: CASSLSRGQNYGYTF.

V usage is TRBV10-1 and J usage is TRBJ2-7, with D tentatively TRBD2 (6 bases). CDR1 and CDR2 (germline): WNHNN, SYGVQD (reference sequence). V was pared by 2 bases and J by 5 bases, with 10 bases between. The length of the CDR3 is 13 residues. CDR3 amino acids: CASSEQRGNEQYF. Written as DNA, the CDR3 is TGCGCCAGCAGTGAGCAACGGGGGAACGAGCAGTACTTC.

The gene calls are TRBV28 and TRBJ1-2; no clear D. Germline values: CDR1 MDHEN, CDR2 SYDVKM. V shed 3 bases and J shed 4 bases, with 15 bases lying between them. CDR3 size: 15 residues. As DNA, the CDR3 is TGTGCCAGCAGTTTCTTCGATGGGGTGGGCTATGGCTACACCTTC. Residues: CASSFFDGVGYGYTF.

The V and J genes are TRBV9 and TRBJ1-4; TRBD1 aligns across 9 bases. V shed 4 bases and J 5 bases; nucleotides not matched to a gene: 6. This CDR3 comprises 15 residues. Per the germline V gene, CDR1 is SGDLS and CDR2 is YYNGEE. The CDR3 reads CASSSQTGGNEKLFF. In DNA form, the CDR3 reads TGTGCCAGCAGCTCACAGACAGGGGGGAATGAAAAACTGTTTTTT.

The chain recombines TRBV5-1 with TRBJ1-4, with D tentatively TRBD1 (6 bases). The CDR3 has 15 amino acids. The germline V gene encodes CDR1 SGHRS and CDR2 YFSETQ. V shed 5 bases and J shed 3 bases, with 14 bases lying between them. The CDR3 is CASSLRTAPNEKLFF. In DNA form, the CDR3 reads TGCGCCAGCAGTTTACGGACAGCCCCTAATGAAAAACTGTTTTTT.

V usage is TRBV25-1 and J usage is TRBJ2-2; D call uncertain. Germline V lookup: CDR1 MGHDK, CDR2 SYGVNS. The CDR3 runs 15 residues. Deletions cut 2 bases from V and 1 base from J, with 8 bases between. CDR3 residues: CASSEAAKNTGELFF. The CDR3 bases are TGTGCCAGCAGTGAAGCCGCCAAGAACACCGGGGAGCTGTTTTTT. Looking up the rest from reference TRBV25-1 and TRBJ2-2 gives the full variable domain: EADIYQTPRYLVIGTGKKITLECSQTMGHDKMYWYQQDPGMELHLIHYSYGVNSTEKGDLSSESTVSRIRTEHFPLTLESARPSHTSQYLCASSEAAKNTGELFFGEGSRLTVL.

The chain has TRBV2 and TRBJ1-1; 9 bases are a match to TRBD1. The CDR3 consists of 14 residues. The germline gives CDR1 SNHLY, CDR2 FYNNEI. V lost 5 bases, J lost 5 bases, and 6 bases stayed unmatched. The CDR3 sequence: CASSPQGASTEAFF. The CDR3 bases are TGTGCCAGCAGTCCACAGGGGGCGAGTACTGAAGCTTTCTTT.

This clone showed up just a few times. The V gene is TRBV7-2, the J gene TRBJ2-7; 7 nucleotides align to TRBD2. In germline, CDR1 is SGHTA, CDR2 FQGNSA. V lost 5 bases and J lost 6; bases outside the gene matches: 13. CDR3 length: 15 amino acids. CDR3: CASSITGTNLREQYF. CDR3 bases: TGTGCCAGCAGCATCACCGGGACTAACCTTCGCGAGCAGTACTTC.

The gene calls are TRBV28 and TRBJ2-7; 12 bases map to TRBD1. The CDR3 runs to 16 residues. Unmatched junction bases numbered 10, after V lost 6 bases and J lost 4 bases. From germline, CDR1 is MDHEN and CDR2 SYDVKM. CDR3 nucleotides: TGTGCCAGCAGCCCCTATTGGGGACAGGGGGCGTACGAGCAGTACTTC. Protein product: CASSPYWGQGAYEQYF.

The genes are TRBV5-1 and TRBJ2-7, with TRBD2 as a possible D gene (5 bases). V lost 3 bases and J 1 base, leaving 17 bases between the germline ends. This CDR3 has 16 amino acids. Germline V gene sequence: CDR1 SGHRS, CDR2 YFSETQ. As DNA, the CDR3 is TGCGCCAGCAGCTACCGGAGCGGCACCCCGTCCTACGAGCAGTACTTC. It codes for CASSYRSGTPSYEQYF.

The chain combines TRBV7-2 with TRBJ2-4; tentatively, D is TRBD1 (6 bases). This CDR3 has 16 residues. Per germline, CDR1 SGHTA and CDR2 FQGNSA. V lost 5 bases and J lost 5, with 19 bases in between. Here the CDR3 reads CASSLTTGLGQNIQYF. The DNA of the CDR3 is TGTGCCAGCAGCCTAACCACAGGGTTGGGCCAAAACATTCAGTACTTC.

The chain combines TRBV6-6 with TRBJ2-3, with a possible D match to TRBD2 (6 bases). Trimming pared 2 bases from V and 2 bases from J, leaving 11 bases between. The length of the CDR3 is 15 residues. From germline, CDR1 is MNHNY and CDR2 SVGAGI (reference sequence). CDR3 loop: CASSYGSGPTDTQYF. The DNA for the CDR3 is TGTGCCAGCAGTTACGGTAGCGGCCCCACAGATACGCAGTATTTT.

The V call is TRBV15, the J call TRBJ2-5, with 8 nucleotides matching TRBD1. In germline, CDR1 is LNHNV, CDR2 YYDKDF (reference sequence). V lost 5 bases to trimming and J lost 1 base; unmatched junction nucleotides: 9. The CDR3 is made up of 16 amino acids. Here the CDR3 reads CATSHGRGQVQETQYF. The CDR3 coding sequence is TGTGCCACCAGCCACGGTAGGGGACAGGTCCAAGAGACCCAGTACTTC. Full variable domain (outside the CDR3, taken from reference TRBV15 and TRBJ2-5): DAMVIQNPRYQVTQFGKPVTLSCSQTLNHNVMYWYQQKSSQAPKLLFHYYDKDFNNEADTPDNFQSRRPNTSFCFLDIRSPGLGDTAMYLCATSHGRGQVQETQYFGPGTRLLVL.

This clone was picked up one time. J is TRBJ2-2 and V is TRBV18; no reliable D call. This CDR3 spans 15 amino acids. The V gene lost 3 bases and the J gene lost 4 bases, with 12 bases spanning the gap. Germline-derived CDR1 and CDR2 are KGHSH and LQKENI. The CDR3 spells CASSPPQPATGELFF. CDR3 nucleotides: TGTGCCAGCTCACCTCCCCAGCCAGCCACCGGGGAGCTGTTTTTT.